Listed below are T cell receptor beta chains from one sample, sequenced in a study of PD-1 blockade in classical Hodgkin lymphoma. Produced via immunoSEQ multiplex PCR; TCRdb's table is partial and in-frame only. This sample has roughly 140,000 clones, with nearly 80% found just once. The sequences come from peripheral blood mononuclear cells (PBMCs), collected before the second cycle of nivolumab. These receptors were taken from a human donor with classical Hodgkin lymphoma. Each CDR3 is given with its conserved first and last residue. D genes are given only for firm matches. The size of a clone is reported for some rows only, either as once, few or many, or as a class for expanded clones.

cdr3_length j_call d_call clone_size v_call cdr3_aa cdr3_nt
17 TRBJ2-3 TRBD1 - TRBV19 CASSTRSDRGGTDTQYF TGTGCCAGTAGTACCCGATCGGACAGGGGAGGCACAGATACGCAGTATTTT
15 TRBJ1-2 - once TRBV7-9 CASSSLKGPNYGYTF TGTGCCAGCAGCTCGTTGAAGGGTCCTAACTATGGCTACACCTTC
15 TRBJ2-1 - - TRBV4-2 CASSPGALGYNEQFF TGTGCCAGCAGCCCGGGGGCGTTGGGCTACAATGAGCAGTTCTTC
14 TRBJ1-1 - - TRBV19 CASSLRLGPTEAFF TGTGCCAGTAGTCTCCGTTTAGGGCCCACTGAAGCTTTCTTT
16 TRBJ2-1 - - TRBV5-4 CASSTRQAYSYNEQFF TGTGCCAGCAGCACAAGACAGGCTTACTCCTACAATGAGCAGTTCTTC
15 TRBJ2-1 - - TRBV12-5 CASGLVVGVYNEQFF TGTGCTAGTGGTTTGGTAGTGGGGGTCTACAATGAGCAGTTCTTC
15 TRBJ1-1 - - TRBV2 CASSDSGLGNTEAFF TGTGCCAGCAGTGATTCAGGGTTAGGGAACACTGAAGCTTTCTTT
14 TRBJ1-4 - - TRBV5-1 CASSLGVQGEKLFF TGCGCCAGCAGCTTAGGGGTACAGGGTGAAAAACTGTTTTTT
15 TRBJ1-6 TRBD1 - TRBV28 CASSRRDRDNSPLHF TGTGCCAGCAGTCGACGGGACAGGGATAATTCACCCCTCCACTTT
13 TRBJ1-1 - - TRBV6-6 CASSYGQSTEAFF TGTGCCAGCAGTTACGGACAGTCGACTGAAGCTTTCTTT
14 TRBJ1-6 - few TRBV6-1 CASRQGFYNSPLHF TGTGCCAGCAGGCAGGGTTTCTATAATTCACCCCTCCACTTT
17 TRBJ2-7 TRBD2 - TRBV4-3 CASSQDRGLAGVYEQYF TGCGCCAGCAGCCAAGATAGGGGCCTAGCGGGAGTCTACGAGCAGTACTTC
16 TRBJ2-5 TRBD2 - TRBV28 CASSPPRGLGRETQYF TGTGCCAGCAGCCCCCCCCGAGGACTAGGAAGAGAGACCCAGTACTTC
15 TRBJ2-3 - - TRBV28 CASSSVEGRGDTQYF TGTGCCAGCAGTTCGGTAGAAGGGAGGGGGGATACGCAGTATTTT
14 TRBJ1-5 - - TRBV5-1 CASSLWGLGQPQHF TGCGCCAGCAGCTTGTGGGGGCTCGGACAGCCCCAGCATTTT
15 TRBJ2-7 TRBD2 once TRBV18 CASSGLAGVPYEQYF TGTGCCAGCTCAGGACTAGCGGGAGTACCCTACGAGCAGTACTTC
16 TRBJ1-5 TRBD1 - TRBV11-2 CASSLFSGTANQPQHF TGTGCCAGCAGCTTATTTTCCGGGACAGCTAATCAGCCCCAGCATTTT
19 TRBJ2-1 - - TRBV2 CASSEALRGAPSSYNEQFF TGTGCCAGCAGTGAAGCGCTTCGGGGGGCTCCCAGCTCCTACAATGAGCAGTTCTTC
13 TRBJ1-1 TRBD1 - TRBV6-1 CASRTGTHTEAFF TGTGCCAGCAGGACAGGGACTCACACTGAAGCTTTCTTT
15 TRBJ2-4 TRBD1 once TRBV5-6 CASSAGTGGPDIQYF TGTGCCAGCAGCGCCGGGACAGGGGGCCCGGACATTCAGTACTTC
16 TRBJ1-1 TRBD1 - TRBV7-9 CASSFPDRGVNTEAFF TGTGCCAGCAGCTTCCCCGACAGGGGGGTGAACACTGAAGCTTTCTTT
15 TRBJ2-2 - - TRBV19 CASSFSSPPTGELFF TGTGCCAGTAGTTTTAGTAGTCCACCAACCGGGGAGCTGTTTTTT